This T cell receptor beta chain comes out of a study of T cell responses to AZD1222 COVID-19 vaccine. Study results and limitations: Donors were chiefly white British, with a greater number of females, and clonal diversity was perhaps underestimated. Following two doses of AZD1222, Spike-specific TCR breadth and depth rose. Spike was spanned by vaccine-associated CD4 TCRs, which were dominant at 160-218 and 743-854.

Repertoires were generated with immunoSEQ multiplex PCR, while TCRdb's copy carries only in-frame clones and drops some. Of around 100,000 clones listed, about 90% are singletons. Of note for this clone: Its target is not known.

This CDR3 region has 14 residues. Trimming left V 0 bases short and J 3 bases short, with 7 bases between. CDR1 and CDR2 from the germline V gene are MNHEY and SVGAGI. Both about-4-week and about-12-week second-dose recipients were combined. This sample comprised peripheral blood, obtained 28 days after the second AZD1222 dose. This sequence was found in an adult who received the AZD1222 COVID-19 vaccine. This chain links TRBV6-5 with TRBJ2-3, with D possibly matching TRBD1 (6 bases). CDR3 coding DNA: TGTGCCAGCAGTTACTCCGACAGGACAGATACGCAGTATTTT. This gives the protein CASSYSDRTDTQYF.